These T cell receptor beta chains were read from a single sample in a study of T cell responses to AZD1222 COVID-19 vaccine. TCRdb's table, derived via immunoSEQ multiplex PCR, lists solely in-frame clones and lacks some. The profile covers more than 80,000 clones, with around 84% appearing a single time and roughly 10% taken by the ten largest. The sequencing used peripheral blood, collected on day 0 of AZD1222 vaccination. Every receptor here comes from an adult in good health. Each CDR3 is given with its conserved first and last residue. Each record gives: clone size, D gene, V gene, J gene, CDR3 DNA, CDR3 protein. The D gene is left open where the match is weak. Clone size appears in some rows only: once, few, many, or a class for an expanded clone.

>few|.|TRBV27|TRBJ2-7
TGTGCCAGCAGTTACCGCCTCGGGGGCACGAGGGACGAGCAGTACTTC
CASSYRLGGTRDEQYF
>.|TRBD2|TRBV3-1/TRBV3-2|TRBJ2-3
TGTGCCAGCAGCACGGGACTAGCGGGACCCACAGATACGCAGTATTTT
CASSTGLAGPTDTQYF
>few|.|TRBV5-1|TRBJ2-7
TGCGCCAGCAGCCCGCCTACCTACGAGCAGTACTTC
CASSPPTYEQYF
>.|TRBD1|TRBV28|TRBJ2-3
TGTGCCAGCAGCAAAGACAGGGTAGGGGCAGATACGCAGTATTTT
CASSKDRVGADTQYF
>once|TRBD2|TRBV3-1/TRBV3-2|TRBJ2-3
TGTGCCAGCAGCCTGAGCGGGGTGGAGCAGTATTTT
CASSLSGVEQYF
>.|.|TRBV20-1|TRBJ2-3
TGCAGTGCTATCAGCACAGATACGCAGTATTTT
CSAISTDTQYF
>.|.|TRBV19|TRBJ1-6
TGTGCCAGTAGTGCTTTGGGACGCTCCTATAATTCACCCCTCCACTTT
CASSALGRSYNSPLHF
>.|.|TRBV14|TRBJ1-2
TGTGCCAGCAGCCTCGGGACCTATGATGGCTACACCTTC
CASSLGTYDGYTF
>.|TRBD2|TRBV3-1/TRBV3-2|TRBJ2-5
TGTGCCAGCAGCCGCACGGGACTAGGAAACCAAGAGACCCAGTACTTC
CASSRTGLGNQETQYF
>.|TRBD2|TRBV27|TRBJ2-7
TGTGCCAGCAGCCTCAGGACTAGCGGGACCTACGAGCAGTACTTC
CASSLRTSGTYEQYF
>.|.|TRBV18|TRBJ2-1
TGTGCCAGCTCACCACCGACGAGGAGCTCCTACAATGAGCAGTTCTTC
CASSPPTRSSYNEQFF
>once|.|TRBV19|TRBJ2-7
TGTGCCAGTAGTCCCGGGACAACAATGGGCGAGCAGTACTTC
CASSPGTTMGEQYF
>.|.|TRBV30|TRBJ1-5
TGTGCCTGGAGCGGAGGGCAGGGGTTGGGCAATCAGCCCCAGCATTTT
CAWSGGQGLGNQPQHF
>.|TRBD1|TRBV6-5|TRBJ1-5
TGTGCCAGCAGAATGGGACAGGGGGCCTATCAGCCCCAGCATTTT
CASRMGQGAYQPQHF
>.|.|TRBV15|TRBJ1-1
TGTGCCACCAGCAGATGGGGACAGAACACTGAAGCTTTCTTT
CATSRWGQNTEAFF
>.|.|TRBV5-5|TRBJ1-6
TGTGCCAGCAGCTTCACCCCAGGGGCCTTTAGCTCCTATAATTCACCCCTCCACTTT
CASSFTPGAFSSYNSPLHF
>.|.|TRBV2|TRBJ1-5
TGTGCCAGCTCGAAGGAGTCACAGGATCAGCCCCAGCATTTT
CASSKESQDQPQHF
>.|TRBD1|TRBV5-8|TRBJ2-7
TGTGCCAGCAGCTTGGAGTGGGGACAGGGGGTCCACGAGCAGTACTTC
CASSLEWGQGVHEQYF
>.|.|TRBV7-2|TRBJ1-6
TGTGCCAGCAGCTTACGGGGGGACTATTCACCCCTCCACTTT
CASSLRGDYSPLHF
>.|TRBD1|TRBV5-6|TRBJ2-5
TGTGCCAGCAGCCCACGGACAGGGGTAGGAGAGACCCAGTACTTC
CASSPRTGVGETQYF
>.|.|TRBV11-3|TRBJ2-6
TGTGCCAGCAGCTTAGTGGTTACGGGGGCTGGGGCCAACGTCCTGACTTTC
CASSLVVTGAGANVLTF
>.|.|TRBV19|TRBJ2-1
TGTGCCAGTAGCCTATGGGTAGCCCAATCCTACAATGAGCAGTTCTTC
CASSLWVAQSYNEQFF
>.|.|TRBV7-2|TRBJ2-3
TGTGCCAGCAGCTTTACCCTGGACTGGTCCACAGATACGCAGTATTTT
CASSFTLDWSTDTQYF
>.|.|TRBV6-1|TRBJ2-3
TGTGCCAGCAGTGATTCGGGGGGCCGAGCAGATACGCAGTATTTT
CASSDSGGRADTQYF
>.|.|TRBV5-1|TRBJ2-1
TGCGCCAGCAGCTTGGGCGGGGGCGACTACAATGAGCAGTTCTTC
CASSLGGGDYNEQFF
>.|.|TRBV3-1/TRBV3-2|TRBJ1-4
TGTGCCAGCAGCCAAATCGGGCAGTCCAATGAAAAACTGTTTTTT
CASSQIGQSNEKLFF
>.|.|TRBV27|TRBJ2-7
TGTGCCAGCAGCCAGGGACTTGGGGAGCAGTACTTC
CASSQGLGEQYF
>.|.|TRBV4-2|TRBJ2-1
TGTGCCAGCAGCCAAGATTCTGGCGAGATCTACAATGAGCAGTTCTTC
CASSQDSGEIYNEQFF
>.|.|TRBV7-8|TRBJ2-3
TGTGCCAGCAGCTTAGCGGCGGGGAGCACAGATACGCAGTATTTT
CASSLAAGSTDTQYF
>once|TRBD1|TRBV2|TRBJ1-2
TGTGCCAGCACCGTTACCGGGACAGCCGTTTGGGGCTACACCTTC
CASTVTGTAVWGYTF
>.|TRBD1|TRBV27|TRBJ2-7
TGTGCCAGCTGTCGGACAGGGAGAAACTACGAGCAGTACTTC
CASCRTGRNYEQYF
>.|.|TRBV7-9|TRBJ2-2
TGTGCCAGCAGCCCGAATCAGGGAGTAGGCGGGGAGCTGTTTTTT
CASSPNQGVGGELFF
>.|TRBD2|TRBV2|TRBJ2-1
TGTGCCAGCAGACTCACTAGCGTCTACAATGAGCAGTTCTTC
CASRLTSVYNEQFF
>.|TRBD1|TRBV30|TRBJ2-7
TGTGCCTGGAGACCGACAGGGATCGACGAGCAGTACTTC
CAWRPTGIDEQYF
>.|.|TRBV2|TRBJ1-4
TGTGCCAGCAGTGCAAACAGGGCAACTAATGAAAAACTGTTTTTT
CASSANRATNEKLFF
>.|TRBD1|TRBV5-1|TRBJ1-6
TGCGCCAGCAGCCCACAGGGGGCAGGTAATTCACCCCTCCACTTT
CASSPQGAGNSPLHF
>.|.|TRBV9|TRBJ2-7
TGTGCCAGCAGCGGCCTCCTCACCTACGAGCAGTACTTC
CASSGLLTYEQYF
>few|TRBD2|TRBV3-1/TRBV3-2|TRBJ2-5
TGTGCCAGCAGCCAGAGAACTAGCGCGGCAGAGACCCAGTACTTC
CASSQRTSAAETQYF
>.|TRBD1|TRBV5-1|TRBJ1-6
TGCGCCAGCAGATCCCGGGACAGGGATAATTCACCCCTCCACTTT
CASRSRDRDNSPLHF
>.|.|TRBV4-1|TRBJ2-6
TGCGCCAGCAGCCAAGAGACCACGACCTCTGGGGCCAACGTCCTGACTTTC
CASSQETTTSGANVLTF
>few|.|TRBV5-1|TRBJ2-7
TGCGCCAGCAGCTTACAGGTATTTGGCTCCTACGAGCAGTACTTC
CASSLQVFGSYEQYF
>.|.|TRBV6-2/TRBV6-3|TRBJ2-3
TGTGCCAGCAGTTGGGGGGACCCGACAGATACGCAGTATTTT
CASSWGDPTDTQYF
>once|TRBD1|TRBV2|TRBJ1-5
TGTGCCAGCAGTTCGGACAGGGATCAGCCCCAGCATTTT
CASSSDRDQPQHF
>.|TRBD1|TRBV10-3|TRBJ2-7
TGTGCCATCAGAGGGGACCGGGACAGGGTTGCCGAGCAGTACTTC
CAIRGDRDRVAEQYF
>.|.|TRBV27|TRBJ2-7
TGTGCCAGTACGACTCTTCCCGTCGGAGAGGTGGGCGAGCAGTACTTC
CASTTLPVGEVGEQYF